This T cell receptor (beta chain) was recovered during a study of tumor T cells in aggressive B-cell lymphoma. The table came from immunoSEQ multiplex PCR; TCRdb's copy has only in-frame clones and leaves some out. Of 2,000 to 2,500 clones listed, 90% are singletons. V trimming: 2 bases; J trimming: 3 bases; junction bases outside the gene matches: 2. CDR1 and CDR2 from the germline V gene are SNHLY and FYNNEI. The CDR3 is 14 residues long. Sequencing was carried out using tumor tissue. The V call is TRBV2, the J call TRBJ1-2; TRBD1 agrees at 8 bases. The TCR originated in an adult with diffuse large B cell lymphoma. The CDR3 DNA sequence: TGTGCCAGCAGTGAATTGACAGGGGACTATGGCTACACCTTC. It codes for CASSELTGDYGYTF.